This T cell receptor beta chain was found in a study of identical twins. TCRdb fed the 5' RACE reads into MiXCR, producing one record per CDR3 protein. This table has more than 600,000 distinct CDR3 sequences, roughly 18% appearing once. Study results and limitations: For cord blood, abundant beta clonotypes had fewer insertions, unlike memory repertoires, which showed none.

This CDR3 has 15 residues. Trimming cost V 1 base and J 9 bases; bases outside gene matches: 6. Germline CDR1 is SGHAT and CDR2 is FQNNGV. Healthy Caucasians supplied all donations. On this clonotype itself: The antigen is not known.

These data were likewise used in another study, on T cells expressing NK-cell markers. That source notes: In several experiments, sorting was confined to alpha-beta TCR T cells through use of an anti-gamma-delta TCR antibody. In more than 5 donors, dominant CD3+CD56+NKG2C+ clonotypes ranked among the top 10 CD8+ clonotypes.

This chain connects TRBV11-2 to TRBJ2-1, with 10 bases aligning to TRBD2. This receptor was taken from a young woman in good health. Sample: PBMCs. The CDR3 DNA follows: TGTGCCAGCAGCTTAGCAGCGGGGGGGCTCGGTGAGCAGTTCTTC. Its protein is CASSLAAGGLGEQFF.